A selection of T cell receptor beta chains follows, all from one sample in a study of beta chain features in type 1 diabetes. Assay: immunoSEQ multiplex PCR; the TCRdb copy retains only in-frame clones and omits some. The sample has 640,000 or so clones, roughly 13% seen once. The sequenced sample was naive CD4+ T cells from blood. These receptors all stem from a man aged 18-30 years with type 1 diabetes. Each CDR3 is given with its conserved first and last residue. A D gene is named only where the DNA matches it firmly. Clone size is given for some rows only: seen once, a few or many times, or a class if the clone is expanded.

abundance,j_gene,v_gene,d_gene,CDR3nt,CDR3aa
few,TRBJ1-2,TRBV18,NA,TGTGCCAGCTCACCCGGAACGGACCGAACCTATGGCTACACCTTC,CASSPGTDRTYGYTF
once,TRBJ2-5,TRBV5-6,NA,TGTGCCAGCAGGGCCCCCCAGTACCAAGAGACCCAGTACTTC,CASRAPQYQETQYF
few,TRBJ1-2,TRBV25-1,NA,TGTGCCAGCAGTGAATGGGGGGCAGATGGCTACACCTTC,CASSEWGADGYTF
NA,TRBJ2-7,TRBV10-1,NA,TGCGCCAGCAGTGGTCGGCACGAGCAGTACTTC,CASSGRHEQYF
few,TRBJ2-2,TRBV5-1,TRBD1,TGCGCCAGCAGCTTGGCAGGGACAGCTACCCCACTGGAGCTGTTTTTT,CASSLAGTATPLELFF
few,TRBJ2-3,TRBV19,TRBD2,TGTGCCAGTAGCCCGGGACTAGCGAGAGATACGCAGTATTTT,CASSPGLARDTQYF
few,TRBJ2-5,TRBV6-6,NA,TGTGCCAGCAGTTTACCTGGGGAGACCCAGTACTTC,CASSLPGETQYF
few,TRBJ1-4,TRBV19,NA,TGTGCCAGTGGATTAGGCTGGGAAAAACTGTTTTTT,CASGLGWEKLFF
few,TRBJ2-7,TRBV15,TRBD1,TGTGCCACCAGCAGAGAAGAGACAGGGGGGTCCGAGCAGTACTTC,CATSREETGGSEQYF
NA,TRBJ2-6,TRBV7-9,NA,TGTGCCAGCAGCTTAGTTCTGGAGATCTCTGGGGCCAACGTCCTGACTTTC,CASSLVLEISGANVLTF
many,TRBJ1-1,TRBV29-1,NA,TGCAGCGTTACGCCCCCCCGGGGAGCTTTCTTT,CSVTPPRGAFF
few,TRBJ2-3,TRBV5-1,TRBD1,TGCGCCAGCAGCACCCGGGACAGAGGCACAGATACGCAGTATTTT,CASSTRDRGTDTQYF
NA,TRBJ1-3,TRBV5-1,NA,TGCGCCAGCAGCTTGGCCGGCAGGGTATCTGGAAACACCATATATTTT,CASSLAGRVSGNTIYF
NA,TRBJ1-2,TRBV6-5,NA,TGTGCCAGCACTCGACCCCCGACAGGAGTAAATGGCTACACCTTC,CASTRPPTGVNGYTF
NA,TRBJ2-3,TRBV7-8,TRBD1,TGTGCCAGCAGCCCCGAGGGACAGGGGGCAGATACGCAGTATTTT,CASSPEGQGADTQYF
NA,TRBJ2-7,TRBV6-1,TRBD1,TGTGCCAGCAGGGGACAGTCGGGCGAGCAGTACTTC,CASRGQSGEQYF
few,TRBJ1-3,TRBV30,NA,TGTGCCTGGGCCTTTTCCTCAGGGTTTACTGGAAACACCATATATTTT,CAWAFSSGFTGNTIYF
few,TRBJ1-2,TRBV4-2,TRBD1,TGTGCCAGCAGCCAAGATCAGGGGGCGGATGGCTACACCTTC,CASSQDQGADGYTF
NA,TRBJ2-7,TRBV5-1,NA,TGCGCCAGCAGCTTGGGAGGAGAGCAGTACTTC,CASSLGGEQYF
few,TRBJ2-3,TRBV29-1,NA,TGCAGCGTTGGGTGGTTGGAGGGAGATACGCAGTATTTT,CSVGWLEGDTQYF
NA,TRBJ2-2,TRBV29-1,TRBD1,TGCAGCGCACGCTCCGGGACAGTCGACCCCGGGGAGCTGTTTTTT,CSARSGTVDPGELFF
NA,TRBJ1-1,TRBV2,NA,TGTGCCAGCAGCTTGATTGGAGGAGCGATGAACACTGAAGCTTTCTTT,CASSLIGGAMNTEAFF
NA,TRBJ2-2,TRBV5-1,TRBD1,TGCGCCAGCAGCGCGGACAGGGTCGACGGGGAGCTGTTTTTT,CASSADRVDGELFF
few,TRBJ2-1,TRBV7-3,NA,TGTGCCAGCAGCTTAAGCGGGGTAGGGGAGCAGTTCTTC,CASSLSGVGEQFF
few,TRBJ1-2,TRBV4-1,TRBD1,TGCGCCAGCAGCCAATCCCACGGGACGGGACAGAACTATGGCTACACCTTC,CASSQSHGTGQNYGYTF
few,TRBJ2-7,TRBV11-2,TRBD1,TGTGCCAGCAGCTTTCCCCAGGGGGTCTCCTACGAGCAGTACTTC,CASSFPQGVSYEQYF
NA,TRBJ2-1,TRBV7-3,NA,TGTGCCAGCAGCTCGACGGGACTGCACAATGAGCAGTTCTTC,CASSSTGLHNEQFF
NA,TRBJ2-5,TRBV14,NA,TGTGCCAGCAGCATCAGGACGGGGGAGACCCAGTACTTC,CASSIRTGETQYF
NA,TRBJ1-1,TRBV7-9,NA,TGTGCCAGCAGCCGCGCCGACAGGATGAACACTGAAGCTTTCTTT,CASSRADRMNTEAFF
few,TRBJ2-7,TRBV18,TRBD2,TGTGCCAGCTCACCCACTAGCGGGGGGAACTACGAGCAGTACTTC,CASSPTSGGNYEQYF
few,TRBJ2-1,TRBV19,NA,TGTGCCGTCAGGATCAATGAGCAGTTCTTC,CAVRINEQFF
few,TRBJ1-2,TRBV28,NA,TGTGCCAGCGGAATCGGGGATTTCTATGGCTACACCTTC,CASGIGDFYGYTF
NA,TRBJ1-6,TRBV6-1,NA,TGTGCCAGCAGTGAGGGGACTTCCAGGGCCCTCCACTTT,CASSEGTSRALHF
few,TRBJ1-5,TRBV30,NA,TGTGCCTGGAGCCCCCTTAGCAATCAGCCCCAGCATTTT,CAWSPLSNQPQHF
NA,TRBJ1-2,TRBV30,TRBD1,TGTGGCCAGGGGGAAGGGGGTGGCTACACCTTC,CGQGEGGGYTF
NA,TRBJ1-5,TRBV25-1,NA,TGTGCCAGCAGTGAATATGGAGGAAATCAGCCCCAGCATTTT,CASSEYGGNQPQHF
NA,TRBJ2-1,TRBV11-2,TRBD1,TGTGCCAGCAGCCTGGACGGGCGAAGGGGGCTCGACAATGAGCAGTTCTTC,CASSLDGRRGLDNEQFF
NA,TRBJ2-5,TRBV6-6,NA,TGTGCCAGCAGACCCCCCGGGACACTGGGGGAGACCCAGTACTTC,CASRPPGTLGETQYF
NA,TRBJ1-1,TRBV7-3,TRBD1,TGTGCCAGCAGCTCAGGACAGGGAATAGATGAAGCTTTCTTT,CASSSGQGIDEAFF
NA,TRBJ2-2,TRBV29-1,NA,TGCAGCGTTGACGCGGGGTGGACCGGGGAGCTGTTTTTT,CSVDAGWTGELFF
few,TRBJ2-6,TRBV30,NA,TGTGCCGGGAGCGGCTCTGGGGCCAACGTCCTGACTTTC,CAGSGSGANVLTF